This TCR beta chain comes out of a study of T cells after posttransplantation cyclophosphamide. Method: immunoSEQ multiplex PCR; TCRdb's copy keeps in-frame clones and lacks some. This sample includes some 38,000 clones with no singletons; its ten biggest clones take up 2% to 3%. This clone was counted ten times or more. Antigen specificity is unknown. Notes on the study in general: TRB overlap between skin or GI tissue T cells and blood was limited.

The CDR3 totals 17 residues. The germline gives CDR1 ENHRY, CDR2 SYGVKD. Trimming pared 0 bases from V and 4 bases from J, leaving 18 bases between. The sample taken for sequencing was PBMCs. The chain links TRBV10-3 to TRBJ1-2, with D maybe TRBD1 (5 bases). The clonotype originates from a man between 45 and 60 years old in good health, CMV-negative, and a related stem cell transplant donor. The CDR3 nucleotides read TGTGCCATCAGTGAGTCGACTCGGGGGATTGGAGGCTATGGCTACACCTTC. It specifies CAISESTRGIGGYGYTF.